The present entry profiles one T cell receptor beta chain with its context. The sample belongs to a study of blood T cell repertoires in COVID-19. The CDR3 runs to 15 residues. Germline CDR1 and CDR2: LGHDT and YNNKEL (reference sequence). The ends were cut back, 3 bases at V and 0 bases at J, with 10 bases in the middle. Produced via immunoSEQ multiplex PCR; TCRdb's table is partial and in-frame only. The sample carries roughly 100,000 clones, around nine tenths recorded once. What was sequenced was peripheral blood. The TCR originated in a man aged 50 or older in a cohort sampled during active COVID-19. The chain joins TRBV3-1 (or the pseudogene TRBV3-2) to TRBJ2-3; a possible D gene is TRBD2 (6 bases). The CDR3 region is CASSQWDSSTDTQYF. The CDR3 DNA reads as TGTGCCAGCAGCCAGTGGGACTCTAGCACAGATACGCAGTATTTT.